These 6 T cell receptor beta chains were sequenced from one sample in a study of glioma-infiltrating T cells after dendritic cell vaccination. Sequencing was performed with immunoSEQ multiplex PCR; in TCRdb, only in-frame clones are kept and a portion is missing. The sample comprises approximately 64,000 clones, approximately 78% of which are singletons, and about 10% rests with the top ten. The sequenced sample was blood, obtained before dendritic cell vaccination. These receptors all stem from a human donor with glioblastoma.

This clone was detected only a few times. CDR3 nucleotide sequence: TGTGCCAGCAGTTGGAACAGGGGGCTGAGGATCGGCTACACCTTC. It translates to CASSWNRGLRIGYTF. V and J are TRBV28 and TRBJ1-2, with TRBD1 matching 9 bases. The ends lost 4 bases at V and 8 bases at J; junction bases unmatched: 11. This CDR3 has 15 residues. The germline V gene encodes CDR1 MDHEN and CDR2 SYDVKM.

Concerning this clone itself: At one boundary the junction diverges from the germline segment, which might be a read error. The V gene is TRBV5-1, the J gene TRBJ2-7, with TRBD2 identical over 7 bases. The CDR3 runs to 11 residues. Germline CDR1 reads SGHRS; CDR2 reads YFSETQ. CDR3 residues: CASSLERGRGF. The CDR3 DNA sequence: TGCGCCAGCAGCTTGGAGCGGGGTAGGGGTTTC. The entire variable domain, with the rest obtained from reference TRBV5-1 and TRBJ2-7, is as follows: KAGVTQTPRYLIKTRGQQVTLSCSPISGHRSVSWYQQTPGQGLQFLFEYFSETQRNKGNFPGRFSGRQFSNSRSEMNVSTLELGDSALYLCASSLERGRGFGPGTRLTVT.

The CDR3 DNA is TGTGCCAGCTCACCGGGACAGGAACACTACGAGCAGTACTTC. Amino acid sequence: CASSPGQEHYEQYF. This chain uses TRBV18 with TRBJ2-7; 8 positions match TRBD1. The CDR3 has 14 residues. CDR1 and CDR2 from the germline V gene are KGHSH and LQKENI. The V gene end was trimmed by 3 bases and the J gene end by 3 bases; junction bases not matched to a gene: 4.

This clone was counted a single time. The rearrangement links TRBV19 to TRBJ1-1; D may be TRBD1 (6 bases). The CDR3 extends over 13 amino acids. The germline CDR1 and CDR2 sequences are LNHDA and SQIVND (reference sequence). The germline V and J ends were trimmed by 2 bases and 7 bases, with 11 bases remaining between them. Here the CDR3 DNA reads TGTGCCAGTAGTATACCCAGGGGCCTTGAAGCTTTCTTT. Encoded protein: CASSIPRGLEAFF.

The chain has TRBV29-1 and TRBJ2-3; 8 nucleotides match TRBD1. Trimming removed 3 bases from V and 3 bases from J; junction bases left unmatched: 5. The CDR3 loop spans 14 amino acids. The germline V gene encodes CDR1 SQVTM and CDR2 ANQGSEA. CDR3 protein: CSVDDQGATDTQYF. For the CDR3, the DNA is TGCAGCGTTGACGACCAGGGGGCAACAGATACGCAGTATTTT.

The chain employs TRBV5-1 and TRBJ2-6; TRBD1 might be the D (5 bases). The germline V gene has CDR1 SGHRS and CDR2 YFSETQ. Between the trimmed V and J ends, which lost 0 bases and 2 bases, there was a span of 9 bases. This CDR3 has 16 amino acids. The CDR3 is CASSLGPGPGANVLTF. The DNA for the CDR3 is TGCGCCAGCAGCTTGGGACCAGGGCCTGGGGCCAACGTCCTGACTTTC.